The sequence of this T cell receptor beta chain was determined in a study of blood T cell repertoires in COVID-19. This clone is a singleton in its sample. Germline CDR1 SEHNR, CDR2 FQNEAQ (reference sequence). This CDR3 comprises 15 residues. V lost 2 bases, J lost 1 base, and 4 bases stayed unmatched. Libraries were prepared by immunoSEQ multiplex PCR; TCRdb keeps only in-frame clonotypes and omits some of them. The sample carries approximately 68,000 clones, around 86% recorded once. The clonotype comes from a woman aged 55-69 years with acute or convalescent COVID-19. The J gene is TRBJ1-1, the V gene TRBV7-9; 7 nucleotides align to TRBD1. Sequences were obtained from peripheral blood. The CDR3 bases are TGTGCCAGCAGCTTACGAGGGGGCAGGAACACTGAAGCTTTCTTT. Amino acids: CASSLRGGRNTEAFF. The complete variable domain, with remaining parts taken from reference TRBV7-9 and TRBJ1-1, reads DTGVSQNPRHKITKRGQNVTFRCDPISEHNRLYWYRQTLGQGPEFLTYFQNEAQLEKSRLLSDRFSAERPKGSFSTLEIQRTEQGDSAMYLCASSLRGGRNTEAFFGQGTRLTVV.